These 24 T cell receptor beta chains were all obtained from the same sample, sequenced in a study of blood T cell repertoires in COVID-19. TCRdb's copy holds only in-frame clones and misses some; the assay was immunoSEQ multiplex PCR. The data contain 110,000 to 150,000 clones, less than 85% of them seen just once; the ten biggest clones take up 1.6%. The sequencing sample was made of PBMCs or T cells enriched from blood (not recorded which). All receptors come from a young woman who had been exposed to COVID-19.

The CDR3 region has the DNA TGCGCCAGCAGCCCGGGACTTCAAGAGACCCAGTACTTC. Residues: CASSPGLQETQYF. V usage is TRBV4-1 and J usage is TRBJ2-5; D is perhaps TRBD2 (6 bases). Germline CDR1 is MGHRA and CDR2 is YSYEKL. The CDR3 contains 13 residues. V was clipped by 4 bases and J by 2 bases, with 8 bases between them.

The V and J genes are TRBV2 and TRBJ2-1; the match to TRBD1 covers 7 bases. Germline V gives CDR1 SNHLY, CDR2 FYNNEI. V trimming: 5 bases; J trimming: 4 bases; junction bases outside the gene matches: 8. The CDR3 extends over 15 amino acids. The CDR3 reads CASSPESGGYNEQFF. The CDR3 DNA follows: TGTGCCAGCAGTCCTGAGTCAGGGGGATACAATGAGCAGTTCTTC.

CDR3 amino acids: CASSQDMGAQPQHF. In DNA, the CDR3 is TGTGCCAGCAGCCAAGATATGGGCGCTCAGCCCCAGCATTTT. The chain joins TRBV3-1 (or the pseudogene TRBV3-2) to TRBJ1-5; the D is unclear. Germline CDR1 and CDR2: LGHDT and YNNKEL (reference sequence). The length of the CDR3 is 14 residues. V dropped 0 bases and J dropped 6 bases, with 9 bases sitting between them.

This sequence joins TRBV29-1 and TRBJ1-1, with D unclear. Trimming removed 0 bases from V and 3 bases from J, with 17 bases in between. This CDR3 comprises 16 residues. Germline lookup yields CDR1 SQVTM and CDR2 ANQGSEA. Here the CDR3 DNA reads TGCAGCGTTGAAGATCTTTCATGGGGAGAAGACACTGAAGCTTTCTTT. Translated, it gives CSVEDLSWGEDTEAFF.

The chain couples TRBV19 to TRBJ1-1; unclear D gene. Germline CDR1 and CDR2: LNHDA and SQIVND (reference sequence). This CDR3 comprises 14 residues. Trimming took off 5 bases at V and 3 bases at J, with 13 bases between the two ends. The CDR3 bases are TGTGCCAGTAGTGCGGGTCTTGGGGACACTGAAGCTTTCTTT. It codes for CASSAGLGDTEAFF.

In DNA form, the CDR3 reads TGTGCCAGCAGTCGTGGGGGCGAGGTGGACTATGGCTACACCTTC. It codes for CASSRGGEVDYGYTF. This chain uses TRBV28 with TRBJ1-2, with a tentative D call TRBD1 (6 bases). Germline V lookup: CDR1 MDHEN, CDR2 SYDVKM. V lost 5 bases, J lost 3 bases, and 16 bases lay in between. This CDR3 region has 15 residues.

For the CDR3, the DNA is TGCAGCGTTGTTTTGTGGGCGGGAGGCAATGAGCAGTTCTTC. This translates into CSVVLWAGGNEQFF. The chain is built from TRBV29-1 and TRBJ2-1, with 8 bases aligning to TRBD2. Germline V lookup: CDR1 SQVTM, CDR2 ANQGSEA. The CDR3 has 14 amino acids. After removal of 4 bases from V and 6 bases from J, the junction contained 8 bases not matched to a gene.

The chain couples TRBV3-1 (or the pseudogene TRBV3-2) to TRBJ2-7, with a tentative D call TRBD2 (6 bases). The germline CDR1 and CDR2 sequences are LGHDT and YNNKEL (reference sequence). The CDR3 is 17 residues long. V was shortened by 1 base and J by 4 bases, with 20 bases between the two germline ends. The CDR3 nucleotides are TGTGCCAGCAGCCAAGCCCTCTTGCTTAGCGGACGGTACGAGCAGTACTTC. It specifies CASSQALLLSGRYEQYF.

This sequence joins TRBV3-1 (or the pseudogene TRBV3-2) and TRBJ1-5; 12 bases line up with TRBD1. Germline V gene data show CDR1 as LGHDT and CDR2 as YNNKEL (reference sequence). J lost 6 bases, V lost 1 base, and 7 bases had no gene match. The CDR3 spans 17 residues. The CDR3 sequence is CASSQAPGQGAIQPQHF. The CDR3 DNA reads TGTGCCAGCAGCCAAGCGCCGGGACAGGGGGCGATTCAGCCCCAGCATTTT.

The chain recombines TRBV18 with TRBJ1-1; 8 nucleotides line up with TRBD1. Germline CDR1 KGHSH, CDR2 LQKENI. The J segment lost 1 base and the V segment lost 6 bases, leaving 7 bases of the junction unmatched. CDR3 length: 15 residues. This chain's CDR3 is CASSLQGARNTEAFF. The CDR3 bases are TGTGCCAGCTCCTTGCAGGGGGCGCGGAACACTGAAGCTTTCTTT. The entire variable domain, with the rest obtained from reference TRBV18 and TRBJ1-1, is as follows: NAGVMQNPRHLVRRRGQEARLRCSPMKGHSHVYWYRQLPEEGLKFMVYLQKENIIDESGMPKERFSAEFPKEGPSILRIQQVVRGDSAAYFCASSLQGARNTEAFFGQGTRLTVV.

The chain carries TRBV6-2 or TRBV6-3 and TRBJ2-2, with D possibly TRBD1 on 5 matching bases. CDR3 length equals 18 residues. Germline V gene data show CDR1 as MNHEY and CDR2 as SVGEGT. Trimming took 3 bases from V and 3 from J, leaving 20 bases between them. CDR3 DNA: TGTGCCAGCAGTTATCTCGACGTATTTGACAGCTACACCGGGGAGCTGTTTTTT. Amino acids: CASSYLDVFDSYTGELFF.

The DNA of the CDR3 is TGCAGCGTTGGGTCAGGGTACGAGCAGTACTTC. This sequence encodes CSVGSGYEQYF. The J gene is TRBJ2-7, the V gene TRBV29-1, with D perhaps matching TRBD1 (5 bases). CDR1 is SQVTM and CDR2 is ANQGSEA in the germline V gene. This CDR3 region has 11 residues. V was trimmed by 4 bases and J by 4 bases, leaving 8 bases between them.

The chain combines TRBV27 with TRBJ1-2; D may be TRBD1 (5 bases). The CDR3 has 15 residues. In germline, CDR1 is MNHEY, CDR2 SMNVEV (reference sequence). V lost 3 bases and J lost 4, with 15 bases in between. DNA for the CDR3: TGTGCCAGCAGTTTGGGGGGAGGGGCCGGCTATGGCTACACCTTC. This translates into CASSLGGGAGYGYTF.

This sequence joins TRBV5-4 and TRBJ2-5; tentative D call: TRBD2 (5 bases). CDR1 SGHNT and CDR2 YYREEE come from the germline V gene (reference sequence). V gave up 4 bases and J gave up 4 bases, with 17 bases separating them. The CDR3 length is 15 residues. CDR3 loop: CASSKQLVPPETQYF. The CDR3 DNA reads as TGTGCCAGCAGCAAACAACTAGTTCCTCCAGAGACCCAGTACTTC.

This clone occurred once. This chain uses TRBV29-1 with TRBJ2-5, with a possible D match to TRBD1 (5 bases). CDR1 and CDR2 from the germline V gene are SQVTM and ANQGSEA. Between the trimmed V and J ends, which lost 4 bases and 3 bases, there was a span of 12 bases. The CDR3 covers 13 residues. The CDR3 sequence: CSVGLRAKETQYF. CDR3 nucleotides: TGCAGCGTTGGGCTCAGGGCCAAAGAGACCCAGTACTTC.

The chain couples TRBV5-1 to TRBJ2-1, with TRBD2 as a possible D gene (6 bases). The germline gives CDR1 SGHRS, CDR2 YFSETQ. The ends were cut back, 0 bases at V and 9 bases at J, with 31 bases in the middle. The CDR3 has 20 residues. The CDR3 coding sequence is TGCGCCAGCAGCTTGGGCCTTGGGAAGATTCCGGGACTCCTACGCGGTGAGCAGTTCTTC. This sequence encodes CASSLGLGKIPGLLRGEQFF.

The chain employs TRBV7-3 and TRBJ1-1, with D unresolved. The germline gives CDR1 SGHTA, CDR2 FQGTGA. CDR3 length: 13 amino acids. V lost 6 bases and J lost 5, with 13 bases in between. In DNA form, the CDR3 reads TGTGCCAGCAGTTCCGGGAGTCAGACTGAAGCTTTCTTT. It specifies CASSSGSQTEAFF.

CDR3 nucleotides: TGTGCCAGCAGTTGGACATTCTACACTGAAGCTTTCTTT. Residues: CASSWTFYTEAFF. V usage is TRBV27 and J usage is TRBJ1-1; maybe TRBD1 (5 bases). The CDR3 runs 13 residues. In germline, CDR1 is MNHEY, CDR2 SMNVEV (reference sequence). The germline V and J ends were trimmed by 4 bases and 3 bases, with 9 bases remaining between them.

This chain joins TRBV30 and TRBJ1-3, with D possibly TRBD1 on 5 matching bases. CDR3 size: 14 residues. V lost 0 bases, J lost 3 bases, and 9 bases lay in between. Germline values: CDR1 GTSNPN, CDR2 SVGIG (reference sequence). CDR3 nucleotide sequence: TGTGCCTGGAGTGTACAGGACCATGGAAACACCATATATTTT. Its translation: CAWSVQDHGNTIYF.

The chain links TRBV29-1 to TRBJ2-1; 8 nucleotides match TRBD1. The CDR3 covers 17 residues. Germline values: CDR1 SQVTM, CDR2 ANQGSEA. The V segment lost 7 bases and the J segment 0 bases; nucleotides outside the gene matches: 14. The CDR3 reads CSDLGQGTRGSYNEQFF. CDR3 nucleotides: TGCAGCGACCTCGGACAGGGAACACGAGGCTCCTACAATGAGCAGTTCTTC.

This CDR3 reads CASSTQSPYEQYF. The CDR3 DNA is TGCGCCAGCAGTACTCAATCCCCCTACGAGCAGTACTTC. The chain employs TRBV10-2 and TRBJ2-7; D gene uncertain. The CDR3 consists of 13 residues. V lost 5 bases and J lost 2, with 10 bases in between. Germline V gene sequence: CDR1 WSHSY, CDR2 SAAADI.

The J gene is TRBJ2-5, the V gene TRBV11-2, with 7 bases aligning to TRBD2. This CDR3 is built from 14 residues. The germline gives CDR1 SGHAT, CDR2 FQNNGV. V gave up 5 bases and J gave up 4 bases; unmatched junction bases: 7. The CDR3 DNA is TGTGCCAGCAGCCCTAGTACGGGAGGAGAGACCCAGTACTTC. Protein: CASSPSTGGETQYF.

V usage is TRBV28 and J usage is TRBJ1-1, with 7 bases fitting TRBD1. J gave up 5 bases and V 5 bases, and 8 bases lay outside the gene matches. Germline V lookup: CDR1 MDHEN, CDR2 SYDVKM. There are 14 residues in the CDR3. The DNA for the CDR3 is TGTGCCAGCAGTGTCGGGGCAGGGGGAACTGAAGCTTTCTTT. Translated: CASSVGAGGTEAFF. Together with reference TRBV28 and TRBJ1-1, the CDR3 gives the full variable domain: DVKVTQSSRYLVKRTGEKVFLECVQDMDHENMFWYRQDPGLGLRLIYFSYDVKMKEKGDIPEGYSVSREKKERFSLILESASTNQTSMYLCASSVGAGGTEAFFGQGTRLTVV.

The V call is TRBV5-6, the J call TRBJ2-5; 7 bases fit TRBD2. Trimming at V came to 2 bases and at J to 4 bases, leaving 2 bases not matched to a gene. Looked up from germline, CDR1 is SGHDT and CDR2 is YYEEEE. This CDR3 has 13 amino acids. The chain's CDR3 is CASSFRGGETQYF. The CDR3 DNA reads TGTGCCAGCAGCTTCCGCGGGGGAGAGACCCAGTACTTC.